This TCR beta chain originates from a study of blood T cell repertoires in COVID-19. A Seattle source enrolled patients during active infection and followed them longitudinally. Germline V gives CDR1 KGHSH, CDR2 LQKENI. The trim removed 1 base at V and 2 bases at J, leaving 3 bases unmatched. The CDR3 is 15 amino acids. Per the study methods: Reference gene primer amplification gave nucleated cell count estimates. Here immunoSEQ multiplex PCR was the method, and the copy in TCRdb shows in-frame clones only, minus some. V and J calls plus clone size are reproduced from that table; the DNA served to infer D and trimming. The sample holds about 250,000 clones, around 85% seen once.

This clonotype was sampled from a man in his fifties or sixties with COVID-19, enrolled during active disease. Source material: peripheral blood. The chain recombines TRBV18 with TRBJ2-3; TRBD1 matches at 7 bases. In nucleotides, the CDR3 is TGTGCCAGCTCACCACTGGGACAGAACACAGATACGCAGTATTTT. Protein sequence: CASSPLGQNTDTQYF.